These T cell receptor beta chains were read from a single sample in a study of identical twins. TCRdb used MiXCR to reprocess the 5' RACE reads, holding one entry per CDR3 protein. Of fewer than 500,000 distinct CDR3 sequences listed, 14% were seen once; the top ten hold about 0.97%. The same sample was also studied in work on yellow fever vaccine responses in identical twins.

Material for sequencing was CD4+ T cells sorted from blood. The source of these receptors is a woman under 30 in good health. Each CDR3 is given with its conserved first and last residue. The order of the fields is clone size, V gene, J gene, D gene, CDR3 protein, CDR3 DNA. The D gene is left open where the match is weak. Some rows have no size entry. The others give once, few or many, or a class for an expanded clone.

many	TRBV12-3/TRBV12-4	TRBJ1-2	TRBD1	CASRLPGTGYGYTF	TGTGCCAGCAGACTCCCAGGGACAGGGTATGGCTACACCTTC
many	TRBV7-9	TRBJ1-2	-	CASSLLSPNYGYTF	TGTGCCAGCAGCTTATTAAGCCCTAACTATGGCTACACCTTC
many	TRBV7-6	TRBJ2-1	-	CASSILGGTYNEQFF	TGTGCCAGCAGCATCCTGGGCGGGACTTACAATGAGCAGTTCTTC
few	TRBV6-1	TRBJ1-1	TRBD1	CASSDPGDRGLQRAFF	TGTGCCAGCAGTGACCCCGGGGACAGGGGGTTGCAGAGGGCTTTCTTT
few	TRBV7-2	TRBJ2-5	TRBD1	CASSPRTGVTETQYF	TGTGCCAGCAGCCCTCGGACAGGGGTGACAGAGACCCAGTACTTC
-	TRBV11-2	TRBJ2-5	TRBD2	CASSSERGGWETQYF	TGTGCCAGCAGCTCCGAGCGGGGGGGGTGGGAGACCCAGTACTTC
-	TRBV7-9	TRBJ1-2	-	CASIGPGGAGYTF	TGTGCCAGCATAGGGCCCGGGGGCGCAGGCTACACCTTC
-	TRBV29-1	TRBJ2-1	-	CSVGQGYPIYNEQFF	TGCAGCGTTGGCCAGGGCTACCCTATATACAATGAGCAGTTCTTC
once	TRBV24-1	TRBJ2-7	-	CATSDPRDLSYEQYF	TGTGCCACCAGTGATCCCCGGGACCTCTCCTACGAGCAGTACTTC
few	TRBV6-1	TRBJ2-2	TRBD1	CASSRGQGTTGELFF	TGTGCCAGCAGCCGCGGACAGGGCACGACCGGGGAGCTGTTTTTT
few	TRBV20-1	TRBJ2-3	-	CSATGGAYTQYF	TGCAGTGCTACGGGGGGCGCGTATACGCAGTATTTT
many	TRBV12-3/TRBV12-4	TRBJ1-5	-	CASSLARANQPQHF	TGTGCCAGCAGTTTGGCTAGGGCCAATCAGCCCCAGCATTTT
-	TRBV20-1	TRBJ2-3	TRBD2	CSARGGGLAGGTDTQYF	TGCAGTGCTAGAGGCGGGGGACTAGCGGGAGGCACAGATACGCAGTATTTT
few	TRBV28	TRBJ1-2	-	CASRSTLSLSYTF	TGTGCCAGCAGATCCACTCTAAGCCTAAGCTACACCTTC
few	TRBV6-2/TRBV6-3	TRBJ2-3	TRBD1	CASSPFRTGGRDTQYF	TGTGCCAGCAGTCCCTTCAGGACAGGGGGCAGAGATACGCAGTATTTT
many	TRBV6-2/TRBV6-3	TRBJ2-7	TRBD1	CASSRGGVYEQYF	TGTGCCAGCAGTAGAGGGGGCGTTTACGAGCAGTACTTC
many	TRBV7-6	TRBJ2-7	-	CASSLAGFSFSSYEQYF	TGTGCCAGCAGCTTAGCGGGCTTCTCCTTCAGCTCCTACGAGCAGTACTTC
-	TRBV7-3	TRBJ2-3	TRBD2	CASSSLPAGTSIIGTDTQYF	TGTGCCAGCAGCTCCCTTCCCGCCGGGACTAGCATAATCGGCACAGATACGCAGTATTTT
-	TRBV20-1	TRBJ2-1	TRBD2	CSARRIAGEKYYNEQFF	TGCAGTGCTAGGCGCATCGCGGGAGAAAAATACTACAATGAGCAGTTCTTC
few	TRBV20-1	TRBJ2-5	-	CSARDLEWGAGETQYF	TGCAGTGCTAGAGATCTAGAGTGGGGGGCGGGAGAGACCCAGTACTTC
-	TRBV5-1	TRBJ1-2	-	CASSLSGGANYGYTF	TGCGCCAGCAGCTTGTCGGGAGGGGCTAACTATGGCTACACCTTC
-	TRBV3-1	TRBJ1-3	-	CASSQAGSGNTIYF	TGTGCCAGCAGCCAAGCAGGGTCTGGAAACACCATATATTTT
few	TRBV25-1	TRBJ2-3	-	CASSEGRGPGDTQYF	TGTGCCAGCAGTGAAGGCCGGGGACCGGGAGATACGCAGTATTTT
few	TRBV20-1	TRBJ2-1	-	CSTGTTYNEQFF	TGCAGTACCGGGACAACCTACAATGAGCAGTTCTTC
many	TRBV15	TRBJ2-3	TRBD2	CATSRDYQRGGVDTQYF	TGTGCCACCAGCAGAGATTACCAGCGGGGGGGCGTAGATACGCAGTATTTT
few	TRBV6-5	TRBJ2-2	-	CASSYRDTNTGELFF	TGTGCCAGCAGTTACCGGGACACGAACACCGGGGAGCTGTTTTTT
few	TRBV12-3/TRBV12-4	TRBJ2-5	TRBD2	CASSLALGLAGQETQYF	TGTGCCAGCAGTTTAGCTTTGGGCCTAGCGGGGCAAGAGACCCAGTACTTC
-	TRBV6-2/TRBV6-3	TRBJ2-6	-	CASSYSRRAGANVLTF	TGTGCCAGCAGTTACTCGAGAAGGGCTGGGGCCAACGTCCTGACTTTC
few	TRBV3-1	TRBJ2-1	-	CASSLESGPYNEQFF	TGTGCCAGCAGCCTAGAGAGCGGACCCTACAATGAGCAGTTCTTC
many	TRBV6-2/TRBV6-3	TRBJ1-1	-	CASSYSYSDKGNTEAFF	TGTGCCAGCAGTTACTCTTATTCGGATAAGGGGAACACTGAAGCTTTCTTT
many	TRBV12-3/TRBV12-4	TRBJ2-2	-	CASRGKLNTGELFF	TGTGCCAGCAGAGGGAAGCTAAACACCGGGGAGCTGTTTTTT
-	TRBV7-8	TRBJ2-7	-	CASRVTGTSYYEQYF	TGTGCCAGCAGGGTTACCGGGACATCTTACTACGAGCAGTACTTC
-	TRBV5-6	TRBJ2-7	TRBD2	CASRTSLAGGTYEQYF	TGTGCCAGCAGAACATCACTAGCGGGGGGTACCTACGAGCAGTACTTC
few	TRBV12-3/TRBV12-4	TRBJ2-3	TRBD2	CASSTLAGGIDTQYF	TGTGCCAGCAGTACGCTAGCGGGAGGGATCGATACGCAGTATTTT
-	TRBV6-5	TRBJ2-7	-	CASVLGGGRGEQYF	TGTGCCAGCGTACTAGGAGGGGGTAGAGGCGAGCAGTACTTC
few	TRBV7-2	TRBJ2-1	-	CASSLEGGEQFF	TGTGCCAGCAGCTTAGAGGGCGGTGAGCAGTTCTTC
-	TRBV4-3	TRBJ1-5	-	CASSQDWPSNQPQHF	TGCGCCAGCAGCCAAGACTGGCCGAGCAATCAGCCCCAGCATTTT
many	TRBV28	TRBJ2-7	TRBD2	CASSLGSSGIYEQYF	TGTGCCAGCAGTTTAGGGTCTAGCGGGATATACGAGCAGTACTTC
-	TRBV6-1	TRBJ1-6	TRBD1	CASSPTGGLSPLHF	TGTGCCAGCAGCCCGACAGGGGGCTTATCACCCCTCCACTTT
many	TRBV29-1	TRBJ2-1	TRBD2	CSSSGEMNEQFF	TGCAGCTCTAGCGGGGAAATGAATGAGCAGTTCTTC